Listed below are T cell receptor beta chains from one sample, sequenced in a study of cytomegalovirus exposure and HLA in healthy donors. Profiling relied on immunoSEQ multiplex PCR, and the TCRdb table lists in-frame clones only, not all of them. The sample records under 200,000 clones, around 80% being singletons. Sequenced material: PBMCs. All receptors come from a woman aged 45-59 years in good health and CMV-seronegative. The CDR3 runs from the conserved cysteine through the conserved F or W. The D gene is left open where the match is weak. Clone size is stated in some rows and not others, as once, few, many or a class when expanded.

V,J,D,size,CDR3,DNA
TRBV9,TRBJ2-2,TRBD2,once,CASSVESGAFTGELFF,TGTGCCAGCAGCGTAGAAAGCGGGGCGTTCACCGGGGAGCTGTTTTTT
TRBV27,TRBJ1-2,.,.,CASSLSGGNYGYTF,TGTGCCAGCAGTTTATCGGGGGGTAACTATGGCTACACCTTC
TRBV18,TRBJ1-3,.,.,CASSPVSSGNTIYF,TGTGCCAGCTCACCAGTGAGCTCTGGAAACACCATATATTTT
TRBV11-1,TRBJ2-5,.,.,CASSIDHEEEQYF,TGTGCCAGCAGCATAGACCACGAGGAAGAGCAGTACTTC
TRBV7-2,TRBJ1-5,.,.,CASSLETGVNQPQHF,TGTGCCAGCAGCTTGGAAACAGGAGTAAATCAGCCCCAGCATTTT
TRBV4-1,TRBJ2-2,TRBD2,.,CASSPSGGSSTGELFF,TGCGCCAGCAGCCCCTCGGGAGGCAGTTCAACCGGGGAGCTGTTTTTT
TRBV5-1,TRBJ2-7,TRBD1,.,CASRQGGGYEQYF,TGCGCCAGCCGACAGGGCGGAGGCTACGAGCAGTACTTC
TRBV21-1,TRBJ2-7,.,.,CASPGTGEDEQYF,TGTGCCAGCCCAGGGACAGGGGAGGACGAGCAGTACTTC
TRBV18,TRBJ1-2,TRBD1,.,CASSPGQGPDFYGYTF,TGTGCCAGCTCGCCGGGACAGGGACCCGACTTCTATGGCTACACCTTC
TRBV5-4,TRBJ1-4,TRBD1,.,CASTTGRDEKLFF,TGTGCCAGCACGACAGGGCGTGATGAAAAACTGTTTTTT
TRBV30,TRBJ2-1,TRBD2,.,CAWSVTSGGVGEQFF,TGTGCCTGGAGTGTAACTAGCGGGGGGGTTGGTGAGCAGTTCTTC
TRBV28,TRBJ1-6,.,few,CASRRGNSPLHF,TGTGCCAGCAGGAGGGGGAATTCACCCCTCCACTTT
TRBV7-9,TRBJ1-6,TRBD1,.,CASSFTGQGYSPLHF,TGTGCCAGCAGCTTCACGGGACAGGGCTATTCACCCCTCCACTTT
TRBV28,TRBJ1-4,.,.,CVTTGADSANEKLFF,TGTGTCACAACCGGGGCGGACAGTGCTAATGAAAAACTGTTTTTT
TRBV5-6,TRBJ2-1,.,.,CASSLAIYNEQFF,TGTGCCAGCAGCTTGGCCATCTACAATGAGCAGTTCTTC
TRBV18,TRBJ1-1,.,.,CASSPQGTTEAFF,TGTGCCAGCTCACCGCAGGGGACCACTGAAGCTTTCTTT
TRBV19,TRBJ2-4,TRBD1,.,CASSADRPPGAKNIQYF,TGTGCCAGTAGTGCGGACAGGCCTCCTGGTGCCAAAAACATTCAGTACTTC
TRBV6-5,TRBJ2-5,.,.,CASSPGETQYF,TGTGCCAGCAGCCCGGGGGAGACCCAGTACTTC
TRBV21-1,TRBJ1-5,.,.,CASSKVLTDSNQPQHF,TGTGCCAGCAGCAAAGTGCTTACAGATAGCAATCAGCCCCAGCATTTT
TRBV28,TRBJ1-2,.,.,CASSSGVNYGYTF,TGTGCCAGCAGTTCGGGTGTTAACTATGGCTACACCTTC
TRBV6-5,TRBJ1-1,.,few,CASRKGGAEAFF,TGTGCCAGCCGGAAAGGAGGAGCAGAAGCTTTCTTT
TRBV5-5,TRBJ2-7,TRBD1,.,CASSPPGQGAYEQYF,TGTGCCAGCAGCCCACCGGGACAGGGGGCGTACGAGCAGTACTTC
TRBV5-1,TRBJ2-6,.,once,CASSLAGHADSGANVLTF,TGCGCCAGCAGCTTGGCGGGACACGCCGACTCTGGGGCCAACGTCCTGACTTTC
TRBV6-6,TRBJ1-5,.,.,CASSSNPGNQPQHF,TGTGCCAGCAGTTCGAACCCAGGAAATCAGCCCCAGCATTTT
TRBV7-2,TRBJ2-3,.,.,CASSLDPILAADTQYF,TGTGCCAGCAGCTTAGACCCAATCCTAGCTGCAGATACGCAGTATTTT
TRBV2,TRBJ2-3,TRBD2,.,CASSDRTSGSATQYF,TGTGCCAGCAGTGACCGGACTAGCGGGAGCGCTACGCAGTATTTT
TRBV5-6,TRBJ2-7,TRBD1,few,CASSLGTGYEQYF,TGTGCCAGCAGCTTGGGGACAGGGTACGAGCAGTACTTC
TRBV27,TRBJ2-1,TRBD2,.,CASSLRTRDNEQFF,TGTGCCAGCAGTTTAAGGACTAGGGACAATGAGCAGTTCTTC
TRBV5-1,TRBJ2-2,TRBD2,.,CASSLASGSITGELFF,TGCGCCAGCAGCTTGGCTAGCGGGAGTATCACCGGGGAGCTGTTTTTT
TRBV7-9,TRBJ1-2,.,.,CSSSLVQSSSKVYTF,TGTTCCAGCAGCTTAGTGCAGTCCTCCTCAAAAGTCTACACCTTC
TRBV20-1,TRBJ2-7,.,.,CSARTGYEQYF,TGCAGTGCCAGGACTGGCTACGAGCAGTACTTC
TRBV15,TRBJ2-7,.,few,CATSRVPWTVISYEQYF,TGTGCCACCAGCAGAGTCCCTTGGACAGTTATTTCCTACGAGCAGTACTTC
TRBV6-5,TRBJ1-1,.,.,CASSYTRENTEAFF,TGTGCCAGCAGTTACACCCGGGAGAACACTGAAGCTTTCTTT
TRBV6-5,TRBJ2-7,TRBD2,.,CASRVPTSGYEQYF,TGTGCCAGCAGGGTCCCGACTAGCGGCTACGAGCAGTACTTC
TRBV27,TRBJ2-2,.,.,CASSAPKVGDTGELFF,TGTGCCAGCAGTGCCCCTAAGGTTGGAGACACCGGGGAGCTGTTTTTT
TRBV6-6,TRBJ1-5,TRBD1,few,CASSRDRGQSNQPQHF,TGTGCCAGCAGCCGGGACAGGGGGCAGAGCAATCAGCCCCAGCATTTT
TRBV28,TRBJ1-5,TRBD1,.,CASSPRTGGDNQPQHF,TGTGCCAGCAGTCCCAGGACAGGGGGAGACAATCAGCCCCAGCATTTT
TRBV6-5,TRBJ1-2,.,few,CASSYSWQGWGYTF,TGTGCCAGCAGTTACTCGTGGCAGGGTTGGGGCTACACCTTC
TRBV9,TRBJ2-5,.,.,CASSGTRGGETQYF,TGTGCCAGCAGCGGTACCAGGGGAGGGGAGACCCAGTACTTC
TRBV27,TRBJ1-4,.,.,CASTSGWANEKLFF,TGTGCCAGTACCTCGGGGTGGGCTAATGAAAAACTGTTTTTT
TRBV5-8,TRBJ2-3,.,.,CASTGTYTQYF,TGTGCCAGCACCGGGACTTATACGCAGTATTTT
TRBV7-8,TRBJ1-1,.,once,CASSQGWGRLNTEAFF,TGTGCCAGCAGCCAGGGGTGGGGGCGGTTGAACACTGAAGCTTTCTTT